The sequence of this T cell receptor (beta chain) was determined in a study of Graves' ophthalmopathy and Graves' hyperthyroidism. Beta-chain TCR CDR3 regions were amplified from RNA transcripts. The first round was an RT-PCR with HTBI primers, and the second round was a multiplex PCR. TCRdb re-analysed the multiplex PCR reads in MiXCR, keeping a single row per CDR3 protein. The sample contains about 380,000 distinct CDR3 sequences, 15% to 17% of which appear only once. Whole-study findings and limits: Clonotypes were expanded in thyroid at above 0.001 frequency, and most also appeared in blood.

Trimming took off 2 bases at V and 6 bases at J, with 5 bases between the two ends. Per germline, CDR1 SGHVS and CDR2 FQNEAQ. The length of the CDR3 is 12 residues. Diagnostic conclusions were grounded in clinical symptoms, serum thyroxine, TRAb, thyroid ultrasound and orbital computed tomography. This clonotype was seen many times. Its specificity is not known. The source material was peripheral blood. The receptor was isolated from a woman aged 18-30 years with stable Graves' hyperthyroidism. V gene TRBV7-8 combines with J gene TRBJ1-5; no clear D gene. In DNA form, the CDR3 reads TGTGCCAGCAGCTTAAACAGTCAGCCCCAGCATTTT. Its translation is CASSLNSQPQHF.